A single T cell receptor (beta chain) is shown here with its context. These data originate in a study of T-cell memory formation after mild COVID-19. V was clipped by 0 bases and J by 6 bases; unmatched bases: 6. The CDR3 consists of 16 residues. Germline V gives CDR1 MNHEY, CDR2 SMNVEV (reference sequence). TCRdb recomputed calls from the 5' RACE reads with MiXCR, one row per CDR3 protein. This sample carries 540,000 or so distinct CDR3 sequences, about 20% of them seen once, and the ten largest clones take around 12%. Sequences were obtained from PBMCs or a T cell subset sorted from them (not recorded which). This receptor was identified in an adult woman who had mild COVID-19 (a few samples of this study predate the infection). Cell type and time point are not known. The J gene is TRBJ2-2, the V gene TRBV27; 8 bases are shared with TRBD1. This CDR3 is CASSLSRTGWPGELFF. The CDR3 nucleotides are TGTGCCAGCAGTTTATCCCGGACAGGGTGGCCCGGGGAGCTGTTTTTT.